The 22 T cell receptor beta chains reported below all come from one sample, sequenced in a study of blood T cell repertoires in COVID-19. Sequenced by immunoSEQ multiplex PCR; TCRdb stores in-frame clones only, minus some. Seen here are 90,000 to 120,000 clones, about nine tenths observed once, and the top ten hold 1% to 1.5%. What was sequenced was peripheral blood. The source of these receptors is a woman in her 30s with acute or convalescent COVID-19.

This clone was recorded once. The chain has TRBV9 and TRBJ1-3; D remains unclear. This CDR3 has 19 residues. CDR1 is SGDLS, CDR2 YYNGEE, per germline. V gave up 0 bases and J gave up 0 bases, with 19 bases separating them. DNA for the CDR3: TGTGCCAGCAGCGTAGTCCGTAGTCTAGCACAGTTCTCTGGAAACACCATATATTTT. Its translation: CASSVVRSLAQFSGNTIYF.

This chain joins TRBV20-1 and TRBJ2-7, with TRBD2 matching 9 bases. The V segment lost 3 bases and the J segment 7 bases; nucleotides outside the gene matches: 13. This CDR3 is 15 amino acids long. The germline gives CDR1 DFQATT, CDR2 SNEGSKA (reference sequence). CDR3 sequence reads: CSASRAGGPSGEQYF. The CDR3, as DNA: TGCAGTGCTAGTCGGGCGGGAGGGCCCTCTGGTGAGCAGTACTTC.

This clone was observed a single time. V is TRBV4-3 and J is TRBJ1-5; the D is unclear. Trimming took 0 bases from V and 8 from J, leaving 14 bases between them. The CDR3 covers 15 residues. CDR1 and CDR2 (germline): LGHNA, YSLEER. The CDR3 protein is CASSQDLRSLEPQHF. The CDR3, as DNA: TGCGCCAGCAGCCAAGACCTTCGGTCTCTTGAGCCCCAGCATTTT.

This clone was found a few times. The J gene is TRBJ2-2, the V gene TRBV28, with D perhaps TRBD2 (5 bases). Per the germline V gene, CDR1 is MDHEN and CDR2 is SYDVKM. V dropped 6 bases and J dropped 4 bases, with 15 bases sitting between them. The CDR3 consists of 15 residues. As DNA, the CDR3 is TGTGCCAGCAGCAAACCGAGGGTTGGCACCGGGGAGCTGTTTTTT. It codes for CASSKPRVGTGELFF. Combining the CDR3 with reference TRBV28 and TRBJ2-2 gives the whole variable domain DVKVTQSSRYLVKRTGEKVFLECVQDMDHENMFWYRQDPGLGLRLIYFSYDVKMKEKGDIPEGYSVSREKKERFSLILESASTNQTSMYLCASSKPRVGTGELFFGEGSRLTVL.

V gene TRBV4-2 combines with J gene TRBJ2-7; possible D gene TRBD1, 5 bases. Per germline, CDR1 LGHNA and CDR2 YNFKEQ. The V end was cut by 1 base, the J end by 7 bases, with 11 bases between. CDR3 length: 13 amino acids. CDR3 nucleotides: TGTGCCAGCAGCCAAGGACAGCTCAAGGAGCAGTACTTC. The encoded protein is CASSQGQLKEQYF.

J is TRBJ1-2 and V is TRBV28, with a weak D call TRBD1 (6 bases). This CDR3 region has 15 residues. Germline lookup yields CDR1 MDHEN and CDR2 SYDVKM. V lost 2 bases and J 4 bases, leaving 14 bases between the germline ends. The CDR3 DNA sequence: TGTGCCAGCAGTTTAAATTGGGGGCTTGGCTATGGCTACACCTTC. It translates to CASSLNWGLGYGYTF.

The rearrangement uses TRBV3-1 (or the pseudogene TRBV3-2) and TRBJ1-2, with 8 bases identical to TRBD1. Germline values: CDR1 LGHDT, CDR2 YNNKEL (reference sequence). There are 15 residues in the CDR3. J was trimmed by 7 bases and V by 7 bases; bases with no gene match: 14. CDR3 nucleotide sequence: TGTGCCAGCACGGCAGGGGGCGCCTTAGGTAGTGGCTACACCTTC. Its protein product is CASTAGGALGSGYTF.

CDR3 region: CASSQGAYEQYF. For the CDR3, the DNA is TGTGCCAGCAGCCAGGGAGCCTACGAGCAGTACTTC. V is TRBV14 and J is TRBJ2-7, with D maybe TRBD2 (5 bases). V lost 3 bases to trimming and J lost 2 bases, with 5 bases between them. The CDR3 length is 12 residues. Per the germline V gene, CDR1 is SGHDN and CDR2 is FVKESK.

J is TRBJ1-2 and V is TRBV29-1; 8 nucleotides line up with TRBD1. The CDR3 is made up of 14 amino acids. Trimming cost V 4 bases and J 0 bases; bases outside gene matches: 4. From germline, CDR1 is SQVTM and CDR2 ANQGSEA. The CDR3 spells CSVAGGSSNYGYTF. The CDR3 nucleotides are TGCAGCGTTGCAGGGGGCAGTTCTAACTATGGCTACACCTTC.

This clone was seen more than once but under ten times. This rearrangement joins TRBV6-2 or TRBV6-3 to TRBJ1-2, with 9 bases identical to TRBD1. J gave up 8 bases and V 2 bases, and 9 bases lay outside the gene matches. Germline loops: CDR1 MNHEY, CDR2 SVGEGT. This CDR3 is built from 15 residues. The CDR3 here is CASSYVQRQGGGYTF. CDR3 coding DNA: TGTGCCAGCAGTTACGTTCAGCGACAGGGGGGAGGCTACACCTTC.

CDR3 DNA: TGCAGCGTTGAATCCTGGGTCTATTCTTGTGAGGACACCGGGGAGCTGTTTTTT. Translated, it gives CSVESWVYSCEDTGELFF. The V and J genes are TRBV29-1 and TRBJ2-2; D remains ambiguous. The CDR3 covers 18 residues. V lost 2 bases and J lost 3, with 22 bases in between. From germline, CDR1 is SQVTM and CDR2 ANQGSEA.

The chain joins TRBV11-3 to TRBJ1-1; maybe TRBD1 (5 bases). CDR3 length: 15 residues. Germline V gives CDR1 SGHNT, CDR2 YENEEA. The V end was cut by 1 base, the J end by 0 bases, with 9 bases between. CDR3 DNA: TGTGCCAGCAGCTTAGGTGGGGGGATGAACACTGAAGCTTTCTTT. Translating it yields CASSLGGGMNTEAFF.

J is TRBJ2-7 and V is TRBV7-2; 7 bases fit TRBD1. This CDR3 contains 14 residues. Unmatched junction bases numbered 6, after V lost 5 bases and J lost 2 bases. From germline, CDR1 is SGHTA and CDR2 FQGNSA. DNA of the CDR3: TGTGCCAGCAGCGACCGGACAGGCCCCTACGAGCAGTACTTC. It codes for CASSDRTGPYEQYF.

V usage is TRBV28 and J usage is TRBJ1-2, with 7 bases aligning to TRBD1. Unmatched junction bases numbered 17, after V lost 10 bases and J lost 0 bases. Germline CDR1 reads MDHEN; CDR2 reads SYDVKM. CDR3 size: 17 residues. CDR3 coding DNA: TGTGCCATTAAAGCCCGACAGGGCGTTTTGGCTAACTATGGCTACACCTTC. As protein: CAIKARQGVLANYGYTF.

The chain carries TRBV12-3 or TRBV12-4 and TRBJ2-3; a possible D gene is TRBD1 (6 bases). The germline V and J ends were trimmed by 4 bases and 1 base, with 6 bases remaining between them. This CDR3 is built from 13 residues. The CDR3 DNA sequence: TGTGCCAGCAGTTGGACAGGCACAGATACGCAGTATTTT. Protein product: CASSWTGTDTQYF.

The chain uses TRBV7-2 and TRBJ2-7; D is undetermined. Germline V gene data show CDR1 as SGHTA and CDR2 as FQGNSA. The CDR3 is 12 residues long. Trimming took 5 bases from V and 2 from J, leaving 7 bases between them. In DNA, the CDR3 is TGTGCCAGCAGCCCACCGGCCTACGAGCAGTACTTC. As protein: CASSPPAYEQYF.

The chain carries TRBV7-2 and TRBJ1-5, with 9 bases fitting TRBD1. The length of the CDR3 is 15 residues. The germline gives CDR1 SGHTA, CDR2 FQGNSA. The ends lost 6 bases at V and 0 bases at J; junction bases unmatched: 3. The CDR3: CASSPDRGSNQPQHF. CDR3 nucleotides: TGTGCCAGCAGTCCGGACAGGGGTAGCAATCAGCCCCAGCATTTT. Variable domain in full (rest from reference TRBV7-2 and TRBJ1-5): GAGVSQSPSNKVTEKGKDVELRCDPISGHTALYWYRQSLGQGLEFLIYFQGNSAPDKSGLPSDRFSAERTGGSVSTLTIQRTQQEDSAVYLCASSPDRGSNQPQHFGDGTRLSIL.

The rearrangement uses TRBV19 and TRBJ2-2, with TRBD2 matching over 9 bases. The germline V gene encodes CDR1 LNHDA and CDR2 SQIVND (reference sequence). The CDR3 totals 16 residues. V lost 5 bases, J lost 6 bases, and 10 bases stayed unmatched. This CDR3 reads CASSGWREGRPGELFF. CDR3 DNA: TGTGCCAGTAGTGGTTGGCGGGAGGGCCGCCCCGGGGAGCTGTTTTTT.

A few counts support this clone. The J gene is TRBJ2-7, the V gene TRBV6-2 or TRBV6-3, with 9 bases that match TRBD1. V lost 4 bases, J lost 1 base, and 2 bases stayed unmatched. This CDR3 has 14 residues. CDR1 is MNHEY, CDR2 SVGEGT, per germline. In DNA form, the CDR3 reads TGTGCCAGCAGTTCCGGGACAGGGTCCTACGAGCAGTACTTC. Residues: CASSSGTGSYEQYF.

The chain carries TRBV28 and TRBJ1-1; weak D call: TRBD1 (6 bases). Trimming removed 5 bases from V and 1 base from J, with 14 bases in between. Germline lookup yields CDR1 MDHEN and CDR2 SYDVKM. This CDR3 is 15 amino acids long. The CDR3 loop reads CASSHAGQKNTEAFF. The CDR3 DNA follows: TGTGCCAGCAGTCACGCCGGACAGAAGAACACTGAAGCTTTCTTT.

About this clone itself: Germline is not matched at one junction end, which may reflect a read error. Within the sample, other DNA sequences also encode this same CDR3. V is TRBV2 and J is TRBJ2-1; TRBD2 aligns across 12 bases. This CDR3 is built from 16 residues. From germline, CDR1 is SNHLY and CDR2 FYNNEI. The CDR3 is CASSPRLAGEVNEQFF. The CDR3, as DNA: TGCGCCAGCAGTCCCCGACTAGCGGGAGAGGTGAATGAGCAGTTCTTC. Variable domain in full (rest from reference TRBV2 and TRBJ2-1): EPEVTQTPSHQVTQMGQEVILRCVPISNHLYFYWYRQILGQKVEFLVSFYNNEISEKSEIFDDQFSVERPDGSNFTLKIRSTKLEDSAMYFCASSPRLAGEVNEQFFGPGTRLTVL.

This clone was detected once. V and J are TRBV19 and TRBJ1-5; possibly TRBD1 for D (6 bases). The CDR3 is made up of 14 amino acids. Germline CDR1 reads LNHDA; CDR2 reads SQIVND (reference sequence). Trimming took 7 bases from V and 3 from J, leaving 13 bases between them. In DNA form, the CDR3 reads TGTGCCAGTACCAAGGGACACGCCAATCAGCCCCAGCATTTT. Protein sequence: CASTKGHANQPQHF.